This T cell receptor (beta chain) was found in a study of T-cell reconstitution after alpha-beta-depleted transplantation in children. TCRbeta library preparation incorporated unique molecular identifiers. MiXCR, run by TCRdb on the PCR reads, gives a single entry per CDR3 protein. The sample shows 900,000 or so distinct CDR3 sequences, roughly 15% of them seen only once. About this clonotype itself: Its antigen is still unknown.

The CDR3 totals 18 residues. With 2 bases clipped from V and 5 bases from J, the junction kept 12 bases outside the gene matches. The germline V gene encodes CDR1 MNHEY and CDR2 SMNVEV (reference sequence). Study results and caveats: Elevated TCRbeta diversity at day 60 was traced, in some patients, to surviving recipient T cells and thymic progenitors. After transplant, at about two months, alpha-beta T cells were reportedly derived from several hundred expanded graft clones. At one year after transplant, newly produced T cells mostly accounted for T-cell counts and diversity.

The sequence was obtained from a male patient younger than 18 who had a stem cell transplant for acute lymphoblastic leukemia, so the T cells may come from the graft donor. V and J are TRBV27 and TRBJ2-1; TRBD1 matches at 10 bases. The material was PBMCs, mostly from graft donor cells, obtained 360 days after TCRalphabeta/CD19-depleted stem cell transplant. In DNA, the CDR3 is TGTGCCAGCAGTTTACCGGGACAGGGGAGAGGGATCGACAATGAGCAGTTCTTC. Encoded protein: CASSLPGQGRGIDNEQFF.